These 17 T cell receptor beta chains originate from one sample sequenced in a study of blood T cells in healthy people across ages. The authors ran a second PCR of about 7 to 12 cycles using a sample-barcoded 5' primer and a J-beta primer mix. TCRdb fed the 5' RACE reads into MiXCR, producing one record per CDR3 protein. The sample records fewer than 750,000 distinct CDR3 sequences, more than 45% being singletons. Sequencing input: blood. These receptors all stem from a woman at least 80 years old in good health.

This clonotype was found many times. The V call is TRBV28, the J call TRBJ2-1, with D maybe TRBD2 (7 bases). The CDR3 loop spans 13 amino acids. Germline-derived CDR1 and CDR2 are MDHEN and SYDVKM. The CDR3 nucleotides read TGTGAAACCGGAGGGGGGGCCGGGAATGAGCAGTTCTTC. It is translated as CETGGGAGNEQFF.

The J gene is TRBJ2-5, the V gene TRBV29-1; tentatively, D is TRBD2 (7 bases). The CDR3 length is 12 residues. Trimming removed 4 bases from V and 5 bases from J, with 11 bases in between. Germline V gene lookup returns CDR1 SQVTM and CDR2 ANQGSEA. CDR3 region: CSVGGGLETQYF. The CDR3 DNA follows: TGCAGCGTTGGGGGGGGGCTCGAGACCCAGTACTTC.

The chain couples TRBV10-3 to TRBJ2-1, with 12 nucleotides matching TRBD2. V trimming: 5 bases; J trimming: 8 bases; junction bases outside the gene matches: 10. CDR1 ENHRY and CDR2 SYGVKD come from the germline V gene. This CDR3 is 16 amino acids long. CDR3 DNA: TGTGCCATCAGTCAACTAGCGGGGGGCACAGTATATGAGCAGTTCTTC. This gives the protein CAISQLAGGTVYEQFF.

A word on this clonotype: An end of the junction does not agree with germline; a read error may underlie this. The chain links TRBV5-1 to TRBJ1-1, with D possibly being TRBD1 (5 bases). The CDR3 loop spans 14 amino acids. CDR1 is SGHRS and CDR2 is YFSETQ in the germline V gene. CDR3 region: CASSLVQGDTKAFF. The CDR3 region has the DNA TGCGCCAGCAGCTTGGTCCAGGGAGACACTAAAGCTTTCTTT.

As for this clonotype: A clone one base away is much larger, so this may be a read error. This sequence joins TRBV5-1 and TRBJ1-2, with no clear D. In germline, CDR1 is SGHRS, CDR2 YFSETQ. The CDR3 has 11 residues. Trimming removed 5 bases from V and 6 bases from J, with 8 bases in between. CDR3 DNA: TGCGCCAGCAGAGCTGGGCATGGCTACACCTTC. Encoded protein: CASRAGHGYTF.

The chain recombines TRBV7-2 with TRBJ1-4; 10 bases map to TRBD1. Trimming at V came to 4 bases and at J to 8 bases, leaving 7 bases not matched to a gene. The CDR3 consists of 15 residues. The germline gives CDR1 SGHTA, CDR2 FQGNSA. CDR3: CASSWGDRGTEKLFF. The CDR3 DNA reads TGTGCCAGCAGCTGGGGGGACAGGGGAACCGAAAAACTGTTTTTT.

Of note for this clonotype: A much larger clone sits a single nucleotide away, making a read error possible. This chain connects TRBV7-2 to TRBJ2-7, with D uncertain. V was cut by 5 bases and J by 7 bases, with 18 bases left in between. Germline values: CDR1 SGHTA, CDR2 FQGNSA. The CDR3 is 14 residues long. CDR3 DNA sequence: TGTGCCAGCAGCGAGGTAGGGCCCTACAATGAGCAGTACTTC. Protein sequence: CASSEVGPYNEQYF.

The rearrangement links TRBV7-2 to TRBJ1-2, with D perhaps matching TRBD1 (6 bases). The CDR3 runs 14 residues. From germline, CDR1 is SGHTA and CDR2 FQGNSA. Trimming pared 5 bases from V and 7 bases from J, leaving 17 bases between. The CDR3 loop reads CASSVGLGGSGYTF. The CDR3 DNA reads TGTGCCAGCAGCGTCGGGCTAGGGGGGAGTGGCTACACCTTC.

CDR3 in amino acids: CASSAQQARSGANVLTF. The CDR3 nucleotides read TGCGCCAGCAGCGCACAACAGGCCCGCTCTGGGGCCAACGTCCTGACTTTC. V usage is TRBV5-1 and J usage is TRBJ2-6; D perhaps matches TRBD1 (5 bases). The V end lost 4 bases, the J end lost 0 bases, and 14 bases lay between the germline ends. The CDR3 is 17 amino acids. The germline V gene has CDR1 SGHRS and CDR2 YFSETQ.

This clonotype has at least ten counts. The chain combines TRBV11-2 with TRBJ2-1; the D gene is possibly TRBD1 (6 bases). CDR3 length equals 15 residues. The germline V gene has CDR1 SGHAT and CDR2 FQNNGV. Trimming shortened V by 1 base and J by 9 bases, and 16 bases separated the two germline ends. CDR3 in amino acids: CASSLAPQGRGEQFF. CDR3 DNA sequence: TGTGCCAGCAGCTTAGCGCCCCAGGGGCGCGGTGAGCAGTTCTTC.

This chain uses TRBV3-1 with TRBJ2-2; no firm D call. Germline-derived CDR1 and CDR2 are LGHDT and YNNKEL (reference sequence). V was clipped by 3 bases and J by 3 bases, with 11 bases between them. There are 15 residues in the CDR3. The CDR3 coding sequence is TGTGCCAGCAGCCATTCATATCAGGACACCGGGGAGCTGTTTTTT. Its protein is CASSHSYQDTGELFF.

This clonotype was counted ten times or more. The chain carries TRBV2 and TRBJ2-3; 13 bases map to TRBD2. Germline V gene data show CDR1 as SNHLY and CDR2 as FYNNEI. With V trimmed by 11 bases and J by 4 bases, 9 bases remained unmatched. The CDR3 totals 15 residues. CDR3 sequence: CAEGRTSGGADTQYF. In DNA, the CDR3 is TGTGCCGAAGGCCGGACTAGCGGGGGAGCAGATACGCAGTATTTT.

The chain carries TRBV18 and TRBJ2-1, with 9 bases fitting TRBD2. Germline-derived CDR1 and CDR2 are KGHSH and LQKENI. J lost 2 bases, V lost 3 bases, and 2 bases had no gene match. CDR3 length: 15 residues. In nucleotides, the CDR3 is TGTGCCAGCTCACCCGGCGGGAGGGCCTACAATGAGCAGTTCTTC. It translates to CASSPGGRAYNEQFF.

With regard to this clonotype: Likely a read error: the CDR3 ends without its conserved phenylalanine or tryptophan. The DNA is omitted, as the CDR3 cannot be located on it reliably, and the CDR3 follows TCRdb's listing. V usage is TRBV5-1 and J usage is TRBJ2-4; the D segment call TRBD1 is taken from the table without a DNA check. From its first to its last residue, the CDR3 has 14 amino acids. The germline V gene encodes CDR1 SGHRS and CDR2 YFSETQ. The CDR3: CASSLPGQTTSSTS.

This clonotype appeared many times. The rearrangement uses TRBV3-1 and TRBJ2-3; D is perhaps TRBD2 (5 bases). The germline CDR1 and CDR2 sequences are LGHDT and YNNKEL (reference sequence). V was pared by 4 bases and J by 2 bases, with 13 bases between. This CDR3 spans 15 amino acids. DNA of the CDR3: TGTGCCAGCAGCCTGGATGGAGGTTTCACAGATACGCAGTATTTT. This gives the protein CASSLDGGFTDTQYF.

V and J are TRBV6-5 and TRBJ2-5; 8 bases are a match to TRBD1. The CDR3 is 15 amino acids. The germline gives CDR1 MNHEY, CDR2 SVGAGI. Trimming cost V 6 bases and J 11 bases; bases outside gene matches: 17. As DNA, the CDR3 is TGTGCCAGCAGCCCAACCTTGGGGACAGGCAATGAGCAGTACTTC. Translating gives CASSPTLGTGNEQYF.

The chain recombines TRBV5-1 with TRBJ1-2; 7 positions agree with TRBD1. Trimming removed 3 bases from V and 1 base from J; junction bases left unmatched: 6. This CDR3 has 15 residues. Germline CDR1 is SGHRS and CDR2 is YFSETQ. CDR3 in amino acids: CASSSTDRINYGYTF. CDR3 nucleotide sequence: TGCGCCAGCAGCTCGACGGACAGGATTAACTATGGCTACACCTTC.